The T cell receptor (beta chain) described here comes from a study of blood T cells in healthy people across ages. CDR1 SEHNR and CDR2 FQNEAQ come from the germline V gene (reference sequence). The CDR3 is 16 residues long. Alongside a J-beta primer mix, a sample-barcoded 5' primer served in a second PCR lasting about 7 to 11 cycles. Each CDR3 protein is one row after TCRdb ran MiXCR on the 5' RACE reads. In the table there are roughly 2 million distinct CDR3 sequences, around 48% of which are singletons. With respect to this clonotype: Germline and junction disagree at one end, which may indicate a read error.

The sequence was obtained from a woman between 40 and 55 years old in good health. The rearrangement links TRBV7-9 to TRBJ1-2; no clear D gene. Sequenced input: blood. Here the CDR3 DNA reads TGTGCCAACAGCTTAGCGGCCGGCCTTGTTAACTATGGCTACACCTTC. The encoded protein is CANSLAAGLVNYGYTF.